The rows below give T cell receptor beta chains drawn from one sample of a study of T cells in Graves' hyperthyroidism and ophthalmopathy. Using its own MiXCR run on the multiplex PCR reads, TCRdb lists one record per CDR3 protein. Of hundreds of thousands of distinct CDR3 sequences detected, around 15% appear once; the ten largest clones hold more than 8.5%. Sequences were obtained from blood. The receptor source for this set is a woman aged 18-35 years with Graves' hyperthyroidism. Each CDR3 is given with its conserved first and last residue. A D gene is named only where the DNA matches it firmly. Some rows mark clone size as missing; the rest say once, few, many or name a class of expanded clone.

abundance: few
j_gene: TRBJ2-2
v_gene: TRBV24-1
d_gene: TRBD1
CDR3nt: TGTGCCACCAGTGACTCGGGACAGGGGAGAGCCGGGGAGCTGTTTTTT
CDR3aa: CATSDSGQGRAGELFF

abundance: -
j_gene: TRBJ2-4
v_gene: TRBV19
d_gene: TRBD1
CDR3nt: TGTGCCAGTATCTCAGGGGGCAAAAACATTCAGTACTTC
CDR3aa: CASISGGKNIQYF

abundance: many
j_gene: TRBJ2-3
v_gene: TRBV20-1
d_gene: -
CDR3nt: TGCAGTGCTAGAGATTGGGGCCGTAGCACAGATACGCAGTATTTT
CDR3aa: CSARDWGRSTDTQYF

abundance: many
j_gene: TRBJ2-7
v_gene: TRBV30
d_gene: -
CDR3nt: TGTGCCTGGAGCACGCCTTTAGAGGGCGAGCAGTACTTC
CDR3aa: CAWSTPLEGEQYF

abundance: -
j_gene: TRBJ1-1
v_gene: TRBV5-6
d_gene: -
CDR3nt: TGTGCCAGCAGCTTGGGCAGGGCCTCCACTGAAGCTTTCTTT
CDR3aa: CASSLGRASTEAFF

abundance: -
j_gene: TRBJ2-1
v_gene: TRBV19
d_gene: TRBD2
CDR3nt: TGTGCCACCACCCTAGCGGGAGAGGGGTACAATGAGCAGTTCTTC
CDR3aa: CATTLAGEGYNEQFF

abundance: -
j_gene: TRBJ2-5
v_gene: TRBV28
d_gene: -
CDR3nt: TGTGCCAGCAGTTTAAGCTTAGTCGAGACCCAGTACTTC
CDR3aa: CASSLSLVETQYF

abundance: -
j_gene: TRBJ1-5
v_gene: TRBV6-5
d_gene: -
CDR3nt: TGTGCCAGCAGTTACCTCGGAGGACAGCCTTATCAGCCCCAGCATTTT
CDR3aa: CASSYLGGQPYQPQHF

abundance: few
j_gene: TRBJ1-5
v_gene: TRBV15
d_gene: -
CDR3nt: TGTGCCACCAGCAGTCGAGCGGGGTCTAGTCAGCCCCAGCATTTT
CDR3aa: CATSSRAGSSQPQHF

abundance: -
j_gene: TRBJ2-3
v_gene: TRBV5-1
d_gene: -
CDR3nt: TGCGCCAGCAGCCCCAGTGGGACCCCGGATACGCAGTATTTT
CDR3aa: CASSPSGTPDTQYF

abundance: many
j_gene: TRBJ1-6
v_gene: TRBV20-1
d_gene: -
CDR3nt: TGCAGTGCTAGGCACAACAGAGGGGGGGCCGCTGTATTACCCCTCCACTTT
CDR3aa: CSARHNRGGAAVLPLHF

abundance: -
j_gene: TRBJ2-7
v_gene: TRBV7-2
d_gene: TRBD2
CDR3nt: TGTGCCAGCAGCCAAGATACAGGACTAGCGGGGGTTGAGCAGTACTTC
CDR3aa: CASSQDTGLAGVEQYF

abundance: -
j_gene: TRBJ2-2
v_gene: TRBV24-1
d_gene: -
CDR3nt: TGTGCCACCAGTGATTGGGGGGCGAGCACCGGGGAGCTGTTTTTT
CDR3aa: CATSDWGASTGELFF

abundance: few
j_gene: TRBJ1-3
v_gene: TRBV9
d_gene: -
CDR3nt: TGTGCCAGCAGTAGTACAGGGCCCACTGGAAACACCATATATTTT
CDR3aa: CASSSTGPTGNTIYF

abundance: many
j_gene: TRBJ2-7
v_gene: TRBV5-6
d_gene: -
CDR3nt: TGTGCCAGCAGCTCCTTGACTGAATCCTACGAGCAGTACTTC
CDR3aa: CASSSLTESYEQYF

abundance: -
j_gene: TRBJ2-1
v_gene: TRBV6-1
d_gene: -
CDR3nt: TGTGCCAGCAGTCAAAGGGGTTTCTCCTACAATGAGCAGTTCTTC
CDR3aa: CASSQRGFSYNEQFF

abundance: -
j_gene: TRBJ1-2
v_gene: TRBV6-1
d_gene: -
CDR3nt: TGTGCCAGCAGTTACGGCGGCAGCCCTGGCTACACCTTC
CDR3aa: CASSYGGSPGYTF

abundance: -
j_gene: TRBJ2-3
v_gene: TRBV14
d_gene: TRBD1
CDR3nt: TGTGCCAGCAGCCAAGATCGCAGGACAGGGCCGTATTTT
CDR3aa: CASSQDRRTGPYF

abundance: -
j_gene: TRBJ1-5
v_gene: TRBV2
d_gene: -
CDR3nt: TGTGCCAGCAGTGAAGCGCGGGGCGGTGACGCTCCCCAGCATTTT
CDR3aa: CASSEARGGDAPQHF

abundance: many
j_gene: TRBJ1-1
v_gene: TRBV4-1
d_gene: -
CDR3nt: TGCGCCAGTTCCCGGGACATCCATGGGAACACTGAAGCTTTCTTT
CDR3aa: CASSRDIHGNTEAFF

abundance: -
j_gene: TRBJ2-7
v_gene: TRBV29-1
d_gene: -
CDR3nt: TGCAGCGTTGTGGGGCAGGGCACCAGCTCCTACGAGCAGTACTTC
CDR3aa: CSVVGQGTSSYEQYF

abundance: many
j_gene: TRBJ2-7
v_gene: TRBV20-1
d_gene: -
CDR3nt: TGCAGTGCTAAGCGGGGAGGAACGCTACAGGGGTCCGAGCAGTACTTC
CDR3aa: CSAKRGGTLQGSEQYF

abundance: -
j_gene: TRBJ2-3
v_gene: TRBV7-8
d_gene: TRBD2
CDR3nt: TGTGCCAGTACCACTCCGGGACTAGCGGGAGGTGGCGCAGATACGCAGTATTTT
CDR3aa: CASTTPGLAGGGADTQYF

abundance: few
j_gene: TRBJ2-5
v_gene: TRBV5-1
d_gene: TRBD2
CDR3nt: TGCGCCAGCAGCTTGGTTACTAGCGGGAAGTACCAAGAGACCCAGTACTTC
CDR3aa: CASSLVTSGKYQETQYF

abundance: -
j_gene: TRBJ1-4
v_gene: TRBV19
d_gene: TRBD1
CDR3nt: TGTGCCAGCTGGGACAGGGATGATGAAAAACTGTTTTTT
CDR3aa: CASWDRDDEKLFF

abundance: -
j_gene: TRBJ1-4
v_gene: TRBV15
d_gene: -
CDR3nt: TGTGCCACCAGCAGAGATCGGGGGGGCGGTAATGAAAAACTGTTTTTT
CDR3aa: CATSRDRGGGNEKLFF

abundance: many
j_gene: TRBJ2-3
v_gene: TRBV11-2
d_gene: TRBD1
CDR3nt: TGTGCCAGCAGCTTAATTGGACAGGGTGGAGATACGCAGTATTTT
CDR3aa: CASSLIGQGGDTQYF

abundance: many
j_gene: TRBJ2-5
v_gene: TRBV5-6
d_gene: TRBD2
CDR3nt: TGTGCCAGCAGCTCCACGACTAGCGGACAAGAGACCCAGTACTTC
CDR3aa: CASSSTTSGQETQYF

abundance: few
j_gene: TRBJ2-1
v_gene: TRBV27
d_gene: -
CDR3nt: TGTGCCAGCAGTCTTAGACGTTTTAAGGGAAGTTCCTACAATGAGCAGTTCTTC
CDR3aa: CASSLRRFKGSSYNEQFF

abundance: many
j_gene: TRBJ2-3
v_gene: TRBV20-1
d_gene: -
CDR3nt: TGCAGTGCTAGAGTCTCGGCGGGACGAAGCACAGATACGCAGTATTTT
CDR3aa: CSARVSAGRSTDTQYF

abundance: few
j_gene: TRBJ1-3
v_gene: TRBV9
d_gene: -
CDR3nt: TGTGCCAGCAGCGTAGAGGCGGGGCACCCTGGAAACACCATATATTTT
CDR3aa: CASSVEAGHPGNTIYF

abundance: -
j_gene: TRBJ1-5
v_gene: TRBV20-1
d_gene: TRBD1
CDR3nt: TGCAGTGCTAGTAGACAGGGTGGTAGCAATCAGCCCCAGCATTTT
CDR3aa: CSASRQGGSNQPQHF

abundance: many
j_gene: TRBJ2-1
v_gene: TRBV10-3
d_gene: -
CDR3nt: TGTGCCATCATGGCGGGAGAAGGGGGTGTAACAGAGCAGTTCTTC
CDR3aa: CAIMAGEGGVTEQFF

abundance: -
j_gene: TRBJ1-2
v_gene: TRBV30
d_gene: -
CDR3nt: TGTGCCTGGAGTCCACAGTCTAACTATGGCTACACCTTC
CDR3aa: CAWSPQSNYGYTF

abundance: many
j_gene: TRBJ2-3
v_gene: TRBV12-3/TRBV12-4
d_gene: TRBD2
CDR3nt: TGTGCCAGCAGTCAACTAGCGTTCACAGATACGCAGTATTTT
CDR3aa: CASSQLAFTDTQYF

abundance: -
j_gene: TRBJ2-5
v_gene: TRBV6-2/TRBV6-3
d_gene: -
CDR3nt: TGTGCCAGCACCATTAATCTGGAAGAGACCCAGTACTTC
CDR3aa: CASTINLEETQYF

abundance: -
j_gene: TRBJ2-1
v_gene: TRBV19
d_gene: TRBD2
CDR3nt: TGTGCCAGTAGTCCCCGGGCGCTAGCGGGGCCTATGAACAATGAGCAGTTCTTC
CDR3aa: CASSPRALAGPMNNEQFF

abundance: -
j_gene: TRBJ1-1
v_gene: TRBV30
d_gene: -
CDR3nt: TGTGCCTGGAGTGTAGGCGTCGCCAGGACTGAAGCTTTCTTT
CDR3aa: CAWSVGVARTEAFF

abundance: -
j_gene: TRBJ2-2
v_gene: TRBV20-1
d_gene: TRBD1
CDR3nt: TGCAGTGCTAGAGATCTAAGGACAGGGGGGAACACCGGGGAGCTGTTTTTT
CDR3aa: CSARDLRTGGNTGELFF

abundance: few
j_gene: TRBJ1-5
v_gene: TRBV2
d_gene: -
CDR3nt: TGTGCCAGCAGCCGCCGAAGCTCTGACAGCCTGTGGAATTTT
CDR3aa: CASSRRSSDSLWNF

abundance: -
j_gene: TRBJ2-3
v_gene: TRBV24-1
d_gene: -
CDR3nt: TGTGCCACCAGTTGGGGGGACGGCCGCACAGATACGCAGTATTTT
CDR3aa: CATSWGDGRTDTQYF